One TCR beta chain is described in this entry. This entry comes from a study of T-cell reconstitution after alpha-beta-depleted transplantation in children. CDR3 length: 15 amino acids. Trimming took off 0 bases at V and 0 bases at J, with 7 bases between the two ends. In germline, CDR1 is SGHRS, CDR2 YFSETQ. This sample's TCRbeta library carried unique molecular identifier barcodes. Each CDR3 protein gets one entry after TCRdb re-called the PCR reads with MiXCR. In the table there are about 500,000 distinct CDR3 sequences, 30% to 35% of which are singletons. This chain links TRBV5-1 with TRBJ2-1; D is ambiguous. This material consisted of PBMCs from the stem cell graft donor, taken from the stem cell graft. This clonotype was sampled from a human donor who donated a stem cell graft to a child with aplastic anemia. The CDR3 DNA reads TGCGCCAGCAGCTTGGCGGCTCGCTCCTACAATGAGCAGTTCTTC. It is translated as CASSLAARSYNEQFF.